This note documents a single T cell receptor (beta chain) sequence. The data were taken from a study of blood T cell repertoires in COVID-19. Study-level information: The United States, Italy and Spain provided the acute and convalescent COVID-19 samples.

This CDR3 spans 17 amino acids. Participants came from roughly 24 US areas, aged about 18 to 89 years. Membership in each cohort depended on participant-reported clinical history. Exposed enrollees encountered a COVID-19 case at some point within 2 weeks before study entry. Assay: immunoSEQ multiplex PCR; the TCRdb copy retains only in-frame clones and omits some. The sample has about 250,000 clones, roughly 80% seen once. Sequencing was performed on PBMCs or T cells enriched from blood (not recorded which). The chain combines TRBV1 with TRBJ1-5. TRBV1 represents a pseudogene. This clonotype was obtained from a middle-aged man who had been exposed to COVID-19. CDR3 loop: CTSSLESGGAGNQPQHF. CDR3 bases: TGCACCAGCAGCCTTGAGTCGGGGGGAGCGGGCAATCAGCCCCAGCATTTT.